This T cell receptor beta chain emerged from a study of blood T cells in healthy people across ages. The use of a sample-barcoded 5' primer and a J-beta primer mix characterized a second PCR of roughly 6 to 11 cycles. Every single cDNA molecule received a tag from a template-switch adaptor with 12 random nucleotides. One entry per CDR3 protein results from TCRdb running MiXCR on the 5' RACE reads. The table shows hundreds of thousands of distinct CDR3 sequences, with 20% to 25% occurring only once. With respect to this clonotype: Its antigen is currently unknown. One end of the junction is discordant with germline, which a read error may explain.

Findings and limits, study-wide: While age rose, TCR beta diversity per million T cells dropped in a roughly linear way.

The material sequenced was blood. This TCR was recovered from a man aged 65 to 85 in good health.

The DNA of the CDR3 is TGTACCATCAGTGCACTGGACAGGGAGTCTGGAAACACCATATATTTT. This gives the protein CTISALDRESGNTIYF. This chain joins TRBV10-3 and TRBJ1-3, with 8 bases matching TRBD1. The CDR3 sequence is 16 residues long. Germline CDR1 reads ENHRY; CDR2 reads SYGVKD.